This TCR beta chain was documented in a study of blood T cells in healthy people across ages. V shed 4 bases and J shed 6 bases, with 6 bases lying between them. The CDR3 has 12 residues. CDR1 is MDHEN, CDR2 SYDVKM, per germline. With a J-beta primer mix and a sample-barcoded 5' primer, a second PCR ran 7 to 11 cycles. TCRdb processed the 5' RACE reads anew with MiXCR; each CDR3 protein has one entry. The table includes over 600,000 distinct CDR3 sequences, roughly three fifths detected once. The specimen sequenced was blood. The clonotype comes from a man aged 40-50 years in good health. The chain joins TRBV28 to TRBJ2-2; no firm D call. This chain's CDR3 is CASSSDSGELFF. The CDR3 DNA sequence: TGTGCCAGCAGTTCCGACTCCGGGGAGCTGTTTTTT. The entire variable domain, with the rest obtained from reference TRBV28 and TRBJ2-2, is as follows: DVKVTQSSRYLVKRTGEKVFLECVQDMDHENMFWYRQDPGLGLRLIYFSYDVKMKEKGDIPEGYSVSREKKERFSLILESASTNQTSMYLCASSSDSGELFFGEGSRLTVL.